This TCR beta chain comes out of a study of T cell responses to AZD1222 COVID-19 vaccine. Notes on the study in general: Among spike-specific TCRs, nearly half reportedly target unmutated variant regions. Spike regions recognized by vaccine-associated CD4 TCRs spanned the protein, led by 160-218 and 743-854. Donors, mostly white British, included more females; clonal diversity was possibly underestimated.

Between the trimmed V and J ends, which lost 0 bases and 7 bases, there was a span of 7 bases. The CDR3 is 12 residues long. Germline V CDR1 and CDR2: GTSNPN, SVGIG (reference sequence). The table came from immunoSEQ multiplex PCR; TCRdb's copy has only in-frame clones and leaves some out. The sample carries fewer than 80,000 clones, 79% recorded once. About this clone: What it binds is unknown.

The sample here was peripheral blood, taken on day 0 of MenACWY control vaccination. This rearrangement joins TRBV30 to TRBJ1-3; a possible D gene is TRBD1 (5 bases). The receptor was isolated from an adult in good health. DNA for the CDR3: TGTGCCTGGAGTGTTAGGGGTAACACCATATATTTT. Translating it yields CAWSVRGNTIYF. The full variable domain, completed using reference TRBV30 and TRBJ1-3, is SQTIHQWPATLVQPVGSPLSLECTVEGTSNPNLYWYRQAAGRGLQLLFYSVGIGQISSEVPQNLSASRPQDRQFILSSKKLLLSDSGFYLCAWSVRGNTIYFGEGSWLTVV.